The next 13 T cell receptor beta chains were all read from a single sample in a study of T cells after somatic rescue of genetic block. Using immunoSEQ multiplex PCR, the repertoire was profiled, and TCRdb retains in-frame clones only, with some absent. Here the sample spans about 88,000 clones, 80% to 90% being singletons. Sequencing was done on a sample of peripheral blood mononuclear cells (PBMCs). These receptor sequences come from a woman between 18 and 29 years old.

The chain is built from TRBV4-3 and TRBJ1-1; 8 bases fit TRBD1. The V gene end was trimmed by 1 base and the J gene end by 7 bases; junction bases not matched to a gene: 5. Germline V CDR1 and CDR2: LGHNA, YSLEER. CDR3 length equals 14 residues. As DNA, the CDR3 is TGCGCCAGCAGCCAAGTACCAGGGGGCCATGAAGCTTTCTTT. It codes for CASSQVPGGHEAFF.

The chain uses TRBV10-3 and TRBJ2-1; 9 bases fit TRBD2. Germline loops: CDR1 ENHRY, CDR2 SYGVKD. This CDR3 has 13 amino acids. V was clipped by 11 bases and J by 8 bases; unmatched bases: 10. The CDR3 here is CALRSSGEDEQFF. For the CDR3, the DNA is TGTGCCCTACGGTCTAGCGGGGAGGATGAGCAGTTCTTC.

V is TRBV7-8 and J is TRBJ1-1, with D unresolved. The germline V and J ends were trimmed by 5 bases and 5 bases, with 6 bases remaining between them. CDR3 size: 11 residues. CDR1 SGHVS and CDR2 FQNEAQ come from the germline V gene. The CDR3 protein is CASSGRTEAFF. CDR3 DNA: TGTGCCAGCAGCGGACGAACTGAAGCTTTCTTT.

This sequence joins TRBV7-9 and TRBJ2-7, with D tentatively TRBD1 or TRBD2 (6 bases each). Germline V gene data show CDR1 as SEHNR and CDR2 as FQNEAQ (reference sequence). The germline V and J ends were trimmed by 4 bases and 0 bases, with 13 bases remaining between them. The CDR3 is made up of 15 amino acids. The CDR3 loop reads CASSSRTAGSYEQYF. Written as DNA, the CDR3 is TGTGCCAGCAGCTCTCGGACAGCGGGCTCCTACGAGCAGTACTTC.

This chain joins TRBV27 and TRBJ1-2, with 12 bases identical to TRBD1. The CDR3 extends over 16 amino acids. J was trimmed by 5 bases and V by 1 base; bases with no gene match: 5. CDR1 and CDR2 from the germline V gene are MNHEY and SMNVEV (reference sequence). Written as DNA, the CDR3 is TGTGCCAGCAGTTTATTGGGACAGGGGGCGAGGTATGGCTACACCTTC. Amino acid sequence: CASSLLGQGARYGYTF.

In DNA form, the CDR3 reads TGTGCCAGCTCACCCACCCCGGGACAGGGTGGAAACACCGGGGAGCTGTTTTTT. Translated, it gives CASSPTPGQGGNTGELFF. V and J are TRBV18 and TRBJ2-2; 9 positions agree with TRBD1. J was trimmed by 2 bases and V by 3 bases; bases with no gene match: 10. Germline assignment: CDR1 KGHSH and CDR2 LQKENI. The CDR3 runs 18 residues.

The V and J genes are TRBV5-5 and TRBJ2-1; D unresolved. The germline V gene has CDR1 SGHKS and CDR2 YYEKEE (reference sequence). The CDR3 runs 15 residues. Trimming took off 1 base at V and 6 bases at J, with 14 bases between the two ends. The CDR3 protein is CASSLMGSSRNEQFF. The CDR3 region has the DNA TGTGCCAGCAGCTTGATGGGGTCTAGTCGCAATGAGCAGTTCTTC.

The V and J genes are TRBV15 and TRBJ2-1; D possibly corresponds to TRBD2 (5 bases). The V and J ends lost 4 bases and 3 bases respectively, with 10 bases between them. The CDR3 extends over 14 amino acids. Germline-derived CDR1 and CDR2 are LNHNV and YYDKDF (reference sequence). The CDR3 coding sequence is TGTGCCACCAGCACTCTACTAGACTACAATGAGCAGTTCTTC. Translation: CATSTLLDYNEQFF. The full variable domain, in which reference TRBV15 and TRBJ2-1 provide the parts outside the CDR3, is DAMVIQNPRYQVTQFGKPVTLSCSQTLNHNVMYWYQQKSSQAPKLLFHYYDKDFNNEADTPDNFQSRRPNTSFCFLDIRSPGLGDTAMYLCATSTLLDYNEQFFGPGTRLTVL.

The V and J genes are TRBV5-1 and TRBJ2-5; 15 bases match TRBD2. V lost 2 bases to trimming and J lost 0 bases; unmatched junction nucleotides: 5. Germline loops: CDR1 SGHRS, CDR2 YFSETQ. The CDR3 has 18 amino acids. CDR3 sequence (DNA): TGCGCCAGCAGCTTTGGACTAGCGGGAGGGAAGTACCAAGAGACCCAGTACTTC. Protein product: CASSFGLAGGKYQETQYF. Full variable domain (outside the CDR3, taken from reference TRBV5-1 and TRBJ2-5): KAGVTQTPRYLIKTRGQQVTLSCSPISGHRSVSWYQQTPGQGLQFLFEYFSETQRNKGNFPGRFSGRQFSNSRSEMNVSTLELGDSALYLCASSFGLAGGKYQETQYFGPGTRLLVL.

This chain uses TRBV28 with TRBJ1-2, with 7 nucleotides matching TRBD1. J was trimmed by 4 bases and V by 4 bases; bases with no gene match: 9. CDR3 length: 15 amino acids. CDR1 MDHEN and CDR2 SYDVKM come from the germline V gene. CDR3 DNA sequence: TGTGCCAGCAGTTCGTCGGGGGCAGGGGGCTATGGCTACACCTTC. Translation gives CASSSSGAGGYGYTF.

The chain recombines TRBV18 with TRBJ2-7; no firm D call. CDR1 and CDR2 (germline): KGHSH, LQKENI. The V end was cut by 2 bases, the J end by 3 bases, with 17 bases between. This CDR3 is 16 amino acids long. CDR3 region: CASSPRDKPNRYEQYF. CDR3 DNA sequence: TGTGCCAGCTCACCAAGGGATAAACCCAACCGCTACGAGCAGTACTTC.

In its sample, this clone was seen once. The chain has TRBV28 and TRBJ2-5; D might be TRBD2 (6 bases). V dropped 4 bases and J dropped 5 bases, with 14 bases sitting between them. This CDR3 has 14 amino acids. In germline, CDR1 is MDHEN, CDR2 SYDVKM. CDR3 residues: CASSSPGLLETQYF. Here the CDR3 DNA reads TGTGCCAGCAGTTCCCCGGGACTTTTGGAGACCCAGTACTTC.

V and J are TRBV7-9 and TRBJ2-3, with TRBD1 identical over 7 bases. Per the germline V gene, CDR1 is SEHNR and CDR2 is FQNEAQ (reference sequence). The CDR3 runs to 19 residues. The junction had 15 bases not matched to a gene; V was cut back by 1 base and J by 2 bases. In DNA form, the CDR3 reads TGTGCCAGCAGCTTAGGATGGACAGGAGGAACAGGGAACACAGATACGCAGTATTTT. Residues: CASSLGWTGGTGNTDTQYF.